This T cell receptor beta chain is drawn from a study of blood T cell repertoires in COVID-19. Overall study: Acute and convalescent COVID-19 samples came from the United States, Italy and Spain.

This CDR3 has 16 residues. Trimming removed 7 bases from V and 2 bases from J; junction bases left unmatched: 12. The germline gives CDR1 SGHRS, CDR2 YFSETQ. Participant age was roughly 18 to 100 years, and participants resided in roughly 24 US areas. In assigning cohorts, the study relied on participant-reported clinical history. In the study's own analysis: Amplification of reference gene primers provided the estimated nucleated cell counts. The repertoire was sequenced with immunoSEQ multiplex PCR; TCRdb's copy has only in-frame clones and lacks some. For V, J and clone size, that table is used; D and trimming come from the DNA. Of some 190,000 clones in the sample, roughly 86% were seen once.

Sequencing was done on a sample of PBMCs or T cells enriched from blood (not recorded which). The sequence was collected from a man between 35 and 55 years old with acute COVID-19. The rearrangement joins TRBV5-1 to TRBJ2-5, with 9 positions matching TRBD2. The CDR3 loop reads CASFDAGGPGQETQYF. For the CDR3, the DNA is TGCGCCAGCTTTGATGCGGGAGGGCCGGGGCAAGAGACCCAGTACTTC.